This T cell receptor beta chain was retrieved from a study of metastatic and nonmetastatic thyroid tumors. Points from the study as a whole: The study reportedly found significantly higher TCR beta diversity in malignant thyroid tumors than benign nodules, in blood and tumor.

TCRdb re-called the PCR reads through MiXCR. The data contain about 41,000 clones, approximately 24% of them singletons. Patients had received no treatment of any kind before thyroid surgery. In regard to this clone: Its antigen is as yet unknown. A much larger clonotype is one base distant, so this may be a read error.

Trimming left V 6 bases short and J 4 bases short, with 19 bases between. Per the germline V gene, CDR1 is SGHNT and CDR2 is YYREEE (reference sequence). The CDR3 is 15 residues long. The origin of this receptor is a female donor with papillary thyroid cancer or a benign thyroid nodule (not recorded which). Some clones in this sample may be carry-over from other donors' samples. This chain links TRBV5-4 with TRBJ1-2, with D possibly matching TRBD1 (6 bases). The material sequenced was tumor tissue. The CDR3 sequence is CASTDGQRDIYGYTF. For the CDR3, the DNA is TGTGCCAGCACCGATGGACAGAGGGATATCTATGGCTACACCTTC.